The sequence of this TCR beta chain was determined in a study of cytomegalovirus exposure and HLA in healthy donors. Amplification used 60 Vbeta primers and 13 Jbeta primers. The protocol was immunoSEQ multiplex PCR, while the TCRdb copy is restricted to in-frame clones and leaves out a portion. Of 70,000 to 95,000 clones in the sample, around 81% were seen once. CDR1 is SQVTM, CDR2 ANQGSEA, per germline. After removal of 4 bases from V and 5 bases from J, the junction contained 6 bases not matched to a gene. This CDR3 is 14 amino acids long. This clone has a handful of counts. The sequence was collected from a man between 18 and 35 years old in good health and CMV-seronegative. This chain connects TRBV29-1 to TRBJ2-5; TRBD2 agrees at 11 bases. Source material: PBMCs. CDR3 DNA sequence: TGCAGCGTTGTAGGTAGCGGGGGGGGCGAGACCCAGTACTTC. It specifies CSVVGSGGGETQYF.